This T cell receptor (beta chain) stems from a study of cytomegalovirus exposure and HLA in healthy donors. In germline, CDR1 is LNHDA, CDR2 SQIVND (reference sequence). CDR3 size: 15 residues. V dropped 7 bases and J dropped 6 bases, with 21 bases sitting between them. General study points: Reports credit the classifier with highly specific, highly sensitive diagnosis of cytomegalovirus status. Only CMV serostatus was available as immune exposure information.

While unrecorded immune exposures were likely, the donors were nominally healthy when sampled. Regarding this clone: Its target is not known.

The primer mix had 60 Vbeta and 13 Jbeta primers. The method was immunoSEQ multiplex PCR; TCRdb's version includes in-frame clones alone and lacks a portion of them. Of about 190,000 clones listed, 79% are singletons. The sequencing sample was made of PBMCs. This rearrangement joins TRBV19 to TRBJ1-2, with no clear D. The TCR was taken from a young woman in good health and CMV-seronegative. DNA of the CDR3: TGTGCCAGTATTCCGGCCAACAGCCCTATCCATGGCTACACCTTC. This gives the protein CASIPANSPIHGYTF.